The rows below give T cell receptor beta chains drawn from one sample of a study of glioma-infiltrating T cells. TCRdb independently ran MiXCR on the multiplex PCR reads; one entry per CDR3 protein. Of 100,000 to 150,000 distinct CDR3 sequences in the sample, 24% are singletons; the top ten hold 25% to 30%. The sample comprised glioma tissue, nonneoplastic brain tissue, or PBMCs (not recorded which). Receptors were obtained from a human donor with low-grade glioma or glioblastoma, undergoing nonglioma brain surgery, or in good health (not recorded which). The CDR3 runs from the conserved cysteine through the conserved F or W. D genes are given only for firm matches. Not all rows give a size; the values are once, few, many and, for expanded clones, a class.

v_gene	j_gene	abundance	d_gene	CDR3aa	CDR3nt
TRBV12-3/TRBV12-4	TRBJ2-1	.	.	CASNPVGYNEQFF	TGTGCCAGCAACCCAGTAGGGTACAATGAGCAGTTCTTC
TRBV2	TRBJ1-5	.	.	CASRQGLNQPQHF	TGTGCCAGCAGACAGGGCCTCAATCAGCCCCAGCATTTT
TRBV20-1	TRBJ1-1	medium-sized	TRBD1	CSARVGGQIFTEAFF	TGCAGTGCCCGAGTAGGGGGACAGATCTTCACTGAAGCTTTCTTT
TRBV28	TRBJ1-2	.	TRBD1	CASSLLRQGYGYTF	TGTGCCAGCAGTTTATTAAGACAGGGATATGGCTACACCTTC
TRBV7-9	TRBJ1-5	.	TRBD1	CASSLGSGQGEEPQHF	TGTGCCAGCAGCTTAGGCTCGGGACAGGGGGAAGAGCCCCAGCATTTT
TRBV24-1	TRBJ2-1	.	TRBD2	CATSDLKRGGLNEQFF	TGTGCCACCAGTGACCTAAAGCGGGGGGGCTTGAATGAGCAGTTCTTC
TRBV20-1	TRBJ2-1	few	.	CSAPKGGQSSYNEQFF	TGCAGTGCCCCGAAAGGTGGGCAGAGCTCCTACAATGAGCAGTTCTTC
TRBV24-1	TRBJ1-5	few	TRBD1	CATSDRQGSYNQPQHF	TGTGCCACCAGTGATCGACAGGGCTCTTACAATCAGCCCCAGCATTTT
TRBV24-1	TRBJ2-5	.	TRBD1	CATSDPGQEFIVGQYF	TGTGCCACCAGTGATCCGGGACAGGAGTTCATTGTTGGTCAGTACTTC
TRBV24-1	TRBJ2-1	few	TRBD1	CATSDSARGSGEQFF	TGTGCCACCAGTGATTCCGCCAGGGGGTCCGGTGAGCAGTTCTTC
TRBV4-1	TRBJ2-1	few	TRBD2	CASSQATSGGPYNEQFF	TGCGCCAGCAGCCAAGCCACTAGCGGGGGGCCCTACAATGAGCAGTTCTTC
TRBV28	TRBJ2-1	few	TRBD1	CASSWDRPYNEQFF	TGTGCCAGCAGTTGGGACAGACCATACAATGAGCAGTTCTTC
TRBV4-1	TRBJ1-6	few	TRBD1	CASSQDGTGRGSPLHF	TGCGCCAGCAGCCAAGATGGGACAGGGCGAGGATCACCCCTCCACTTT
TRBV20-1	TRBJ1-1	many	.	CSATGHQNTEAFF	TGCAGTGCCACGGGACACCAGAACACTGAAGCTTTCTTT
TRBV14	TRBJ2-3	.	.	CASSPRTSRTDTQYF	TGTGCCAGCAGCCCTAGGACGTCTCGCACAGATACGCAGTATTTT
TRBV20-1	TRBJ1-1	many	.	CSARVGSTEAFF	TGCAGTGCTAGAGTGGGGTCCACTGAAGCTTTCTTT
TRBV19	TRBJ1-5	.	.	CASTMPPSNQPQHF	TGTGCCAGTACAATGCCACCTAGCAATCAGCCCCAGCATTTT
TRBV6-1	TRBJ2-1	.	.	CASSSQPGLPINEQFF	TGTGCCAGCAGTAGCCAACCGGGACTCCCTATCAATGAGCAGTTCTTC
TRBV2	TRBJ1-5	.	.	CASSPLHGSNQPQHF	TGTGCCAGCAGTCCACTACACGGATCCAATCAGCCCCAGCATTTT
TRBV6-1	TRBJ2-1	many	TRBD2	CASSWDGGADEQFF	TGTGCCAGCAGTTGGGACGGGGGGGCCGATGAGCAGTTCTTC
TRBV6-1	TRBJ2-1	.	.	CASSEEIGGYYNEQFF	TGTGCCAGCAGTGAAGAAATAGGGGGGTACTACAATGAGCAGTTCTTC
TRBV25-1	TRBJ1-1	many	.	CASSRQGTEAFF	TGTGCCAGCAGTCGTCAGGGGACTGAAGCTTTCTTT
TRBV15	TRBJ2-1	once	TRBD2	CATSSLKGLVSEKFF	TGTGCCACCAGCAGCCTGAAGGGACTAGTTAGTGAGAAGTTCTTC
TRBV20-1	TRBJ2-2	many	.	CSARLTKTGELFF	TGCAGTGCTAGGCTAACTAAAACCGGGGAGCTGTTTTTT
TRBV28	TRBJ2-5	.	.	CASSLSSGVPRQETQYF	TGTGCCAGCAGTTTATCTTCGGGAGTTCCTCGCCAAGAGACCCAGTACTTC
TRBV28	TRBJ2-3	few	.	CASSVQDGGDTQYF	TGTGCCAGCAGTGTGCAGGACGGCGGAGATACGCAGTATTTT
TRBV25-1	TRBJ2-2	.	.	CASSELGQATNTGELFF	TGTGCCAGCAGTGAATTGGGTCAGGCAACGAACACCGGGGAGCTGTTTTTT
TRBV4-1	TRBJ2-6	.	.	CASSQDPGPVSGANVLTF	TGCGCCAGCAGCCAAGATCCGGGACCGGTCTCTGGGGCCAACGTCCTGACTTTC
TRBV11-2	TRBJ2-3	few	.	CASSFLGRGTDTQYF	TGTGCCAGCAGCTTCTTAGGCAGGGGAACAGATACGCAGTATTTT
TRBV6-1	TRBJ2-2	many	.	CASRDANTGELFF	TGTGCCAGCAGAGATGCGAACACCGGGGAGCTGTTTTTT
TRBV29-1	TRBJ2-1	.	.	CRKGPESSYNEQFF	TGCAGGAAGGGGCCCGAGAGCTCCTACAATGAGCAGTTCTTC
TRBV3-1	TRBJ2-3	.	.	CASSQASGADTQYF	TGTGCCAGCAGCCAAGCCTCCGGCGCAGATACGCAGTATTTT
TRBV7-2	TRBJ2-1	.	.	CASSSDRDRADEQFF	TGTGCCAGCAGCTCCGACCGGGACCGGGCGGATGAGCAGTTCTTC
TRBV20-1	TRBJ2-1	few	TRBD1	CSAKGTGTYNEQFF	TGCAGTGCCAAGGGGACAGGGACCTACAATGAGCAGTTCTTC
TRBV20-1	TRBJ1-1	many	TRBD1	CSATFPQGATEAFF	TGCAGTGCGACCTTCCCACAGGGGGCCACTGAAGCTTTCTTT
TRBV6-1	TRBJ2-3	many	.	CASSADQTDTQYF	TGTGCCAGCAGCGCGGACCAGACAGATACGCAGTATTTT
TRBV27	TRBJ1-1	.	.	CASTPTGDRAFF	TGTGCCAGCACTCCGACCGGGGATCGGGCTTTCTTT
TRBV4-1	TRBJ2-5	once	TRBD1	CASSPDRGQEIQYF	TGCGCCAGCAGCCCAGACAGGGGTCAAGAGATTCAGTACTTC
TRBV15	TRBJ1-5	few	TRBD1	CATSSPVPGQGQSHQPQHF	TGTGCCACCAGCAGTCCTGTCCCGGGACAGGGACAGAGCCATCAGCCCCAGCATTTT
TRBV20-1	TRBJ2-3	many	.	CSARDGSLAVDTQYF	TGCAGTGCTAGAGATGGGAGTCTAGCTGTAGATACGCAGTATTTT
TRBV20-1	TRBJ2-4	.	.	CSASGATKNIQYF	TGCAGTGCTAGCGGTGCCACCAAAAACATTCAGTACTTC
TRBV11-3	TRBJ2-1	.	.	CASSLRDSEQFF	TGTGCCAGCAGCTTAAGGGATAGTGAGCAGTTCTTC
TRBV24-1	TRBJ2-1	.	.	CATSDLYNEQFF	TGTGCCACCAGTGACCTTTACAATGAGCAGTTCTTC
TRBV12-3/TRBV12-4	TRBJ2-3	.	TRBD2	CASSLGERGGRDTQYF	TGTGCCAGCAGTTTAGGCGAGCGGGGGGGCCGGGATACGCAGTATTTT